This TCR beta chain was obtained from a study of T-cell memory formation after mild COVID-19. In this sample, this clonotype turned up a few times. TCRdb itself ran the 5' RACE reads through MiXCR, one entry per CDR3 protein. The table lists some 160,000 distinct CDR3 sequences, 10% to 15% of them singletons. With 4 bases clipped from V and 3 bases from J, the junction kept 10 bases outside the gene matches. This CDR3 comprises 15 residues. In germline, CDR1 is DFQATT, CDR2 SNEGSKA (reference sequence). The V and J genes are TRBV20-1 and TRBJ2-3; 7 bases agree with TRBD1. Sequencing was carried out using PBMCs or a T cell subset sorted from them (not recorded which). The sequence derives from a man aged 18 to 30 who had mild COVID-19 (a few samples of this study predate the infection). Cell type and time point are not known. The CDR3 here is CSATPASRGTDTQYF. The CDR3 region has the DNA TGCAGTGCTACCCCCGCTAGCAGGGGGACAGATACGCAGTATTTT.